This T cell receptor beta chain originates from a study of T cells in Graves' hyperthyroidism and ophthalmopathy (dated by TCRdb to between 2018 and 2021). Broadly, across the study: Peripheral blood samples were taken at the time of initial diagnosis, prior to any treatment. TCR V-J signatures able to tell the groups apart were searched for in a discovery cohort of 90 to 100 patients, of whom about 40 had Graves' ophthalmopathy and about 60 had stable Graves' hyperthyroidism. Prospective prediction of ophthalmopathy was tested in an independent validation cohort consisting of about 20 hyperthyroidism patients and some 15 patients who later progressed to ophthalmopathy. The 90 to 100 discovery patients were randomly divided into training and test sets at a 7:3 ratio. The study also compared thyroid tissue and blood T-cell repertoires from 5 to 7 Graves' hyperthyroidism patients. After sampling, hyperthyroidism patients received methimazole starting at 30 mg daily, and ophthalmopathy patients received high-dose intravenous methylprednisolone. The paper describes TCR Vbeta CDR3 sequencing of 135 peripheral blood samples, made up of some 42 ophthalmopathy patients, approximately 76 hyperthyroidism patients and 17 progressor patients. On the study overall, not on this receptor specifically: Most expanded thyroid clonotypes (frequency above 0.001) were also detected in blood, a finding suggesting that blood repertoires may reflect thyroid immune responses. A model built on a 13 V-J signature distinguished ophthalmopathy from stable hyperthyroidism, reaching 87.88% sensitivity and 81.08% specificity in cross-validation and 80%/75% in testing. In validation, the model predicted progression to ophthalmopathy a median of about 5.9 months before onset, with 65% to 71% sensitivity and roughly 73% specificity. No statistical method was used to set the sample size in advance, and investigators knew the group allocation.

The TCR beta CDR3 regions were amplified from RNA transcripts. The first round of RT-PCR for the TCR CDR3 was performed with the HTBI primer set and the Qiagen OneStep RT-PCR kit. A second multiplex PCR round built the libraries, followed by size selection and purification. Libraries were sequenced paired-end with 100 bp reads on an Illumina HiSeq2000. Turning to the authors' computational methods: SOAPnuke was used to process the raw data, removing reads that contained adapters or uncalled bases, had a mean Phred below 15, or lacked an exact match to the constant primer or identifier. COPE v1.2.5 was used to merge the high-quality paired reads, and each unique nucleotide sequence was defined as a clonotype. MiTCR v1.1 was used to align clonotypes to the IMGT TRBV, TRBD and TRBJ reference segments. The analysis included only V-J combinations with a frequency above 0.0001, which together covered 99% to 99.2% of the repertoires. A TCS score was defined as the ratio of F50 (clonal expansion) to E x V (chaos), with BLOSUM62-based TCRdist applied between CDR3 peptides within each V-J. Welch's t-statistics and random forest reduced around 520 V-J features to about 13, which were used in a naive Bayes classifier (R e1071). The Morisita-Horn index was used to measure how similar the thyroid and blood repertoires were. In TCRdb, the public reads were trimmed at Q25 with fastp and aligned with MiXCR, with productive beta chains retained. Rows are combined by CDR3 protein, so each entry shows the most common genes and DNA. TCRdb, not the original authors, processed these V and J calls. Across this sample there are 750,000 to 950,000 distinct CDR3 sequences, with about 38% seen only once. The top ten constitute approximately 8.7% of the sample.

Graves' hyperthyroidism was defined as stable when no progression to ophthalmopathy occurred over 18 months of follow-up. Hyperthyroidism patients were aged 18 to 65 years and newly diagnosed, with disease duration of less than 2 months. Patients with uncontrolled infections, other autoimmune diseases, pregnancy or lactation were excluded. Diagnoses relied on clinical symptoms, serum thyroxine and TRAb, thyroid ultrasound and orbital computed tomography. PBMCs were separated from roughly 10 ml of fresh peripheral blood using Ficoll-Paque density gradient centrifugation. Total RNA was extracted using Trizol reagent, and RNA quality was assessed on an Agilent 2100 Bioanalyzer. Reading the germline V gene (reference sequence) gives CDR1 SEHNR and CDR2 FQNEAQ. V and J lose 8 bases and 4 bases, and a span of 17 bases separates them. There are 14 amino acids in the CDR3, from cysteine to phenylalanine inclusive. Of all the DNA, just the CDR3 is kept, 42 bases in frame from base 1.

Comment on this clonotype: The target of this receptor is not known. Base qualities are not recorded, but no much larger clone differs from it by a single base.

The clonotype was recovered from a man aged 18 to 29 with Graves' hyperthyroidism. The sequence joins TRBV7-9 to TRBJ2-5; the D gene cannot be resolved reliably. Specimen: blood. CDR3 reads: CASVRSAGRETQYF. The DNA reads as follows: TGTGCCAGCGTTAGGAGCGCAGGTAGAGAGACCCAGTACTTC.